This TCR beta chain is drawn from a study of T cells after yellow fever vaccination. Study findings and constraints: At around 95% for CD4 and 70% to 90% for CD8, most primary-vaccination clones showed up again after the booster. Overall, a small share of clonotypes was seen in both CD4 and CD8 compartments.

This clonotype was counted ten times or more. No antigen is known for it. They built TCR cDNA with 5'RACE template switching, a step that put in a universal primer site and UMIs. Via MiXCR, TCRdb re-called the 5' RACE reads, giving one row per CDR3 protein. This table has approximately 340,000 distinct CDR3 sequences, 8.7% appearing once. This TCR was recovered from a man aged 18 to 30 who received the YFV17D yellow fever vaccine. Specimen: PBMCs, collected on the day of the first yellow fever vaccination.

The CDR3 sequence: CASSLVHLTGSDSNQPQHF. DNA for the CDR3: TGTGCCAGCAGCTTAGTTCACCTGACAGGGTCGGATAGCAATCAGCCCCAGCATTTT. V usage is TRBV11-2 and J usage is TRBJ1-5, with 7 bases fitting TRBD1. Trimming at V came to 1 base and at J to 0 bases, leaving 12 bases not matched to a gene. CDR3 length: 19 amino acids. CDR1 is SGHAT and CDR2 is FQNNGV in the germline V gene.